The TCR beta chain described here comes from a study of T cell changes during pregnancy in multiple sclerosis. This CDR3 has 14 residues. V was pared by 6 bases and J by 2 bases, with 7 bases of the junction left unmatched. Germline CDR1 SGDLS, CDR2 YYNGEE. Using immunoSEQ multiplex PCR, the repertoire was profiled, and TCRdb retains in-frame clones only, with some absent. The sample includes 45,000 to 50,000 clones, more than 85% of them seen just once. This specimen was peripheral blood, taken in the third trimester of pregnancy. This clonotype was sampled from a female donor with multiple sclerosis, enrolled in a pregnancy study. The rearrangement links TRBV9 to TRBJ2-7; 8 nucleotides line up with TRBD1. The CDR3 DNA reads as TGTGCCAGCAACCCGACAGGGGTTCCCTACGAGCAGTACTTC. Translated, it gives CASNPTGVPYEQYF.